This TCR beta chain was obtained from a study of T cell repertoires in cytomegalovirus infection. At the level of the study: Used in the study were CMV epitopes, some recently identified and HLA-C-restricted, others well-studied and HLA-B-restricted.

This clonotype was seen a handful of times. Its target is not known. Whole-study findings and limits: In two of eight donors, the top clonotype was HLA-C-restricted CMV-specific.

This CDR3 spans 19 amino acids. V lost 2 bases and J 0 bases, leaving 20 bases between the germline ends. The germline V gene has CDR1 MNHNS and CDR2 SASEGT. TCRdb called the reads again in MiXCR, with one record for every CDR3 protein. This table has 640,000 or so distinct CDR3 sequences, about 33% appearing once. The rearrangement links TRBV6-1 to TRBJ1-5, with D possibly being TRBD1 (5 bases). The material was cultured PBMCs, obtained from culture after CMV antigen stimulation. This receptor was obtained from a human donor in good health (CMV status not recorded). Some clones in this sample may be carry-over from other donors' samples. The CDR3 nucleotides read TGTGCCAGCAGTGAACGTCTAGGGACGGGCGGGCATAGCAATCAGCCCCAGCATTTT. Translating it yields CASSERLGTGGHSNQPQHF.